The 26 T cell receptor beta chains presented below share a single source sample, sequenced in a study of T cell repertoires in cytomegalovirus infection. MiXCR, run by TCRdb on the reads, gives a single entry per CDR3 protein. The table records just over 150,000 distinct CDR3 sequences, about a quarter of them present only once. The sequencing input was PBMCs. The origin of the receptors is a human donor in good health (CMV status not recorded). Some clones in this sample may be carry-over from other donors' samples.

This clonotype was picked up many times. V and J are TRBV28 and TRBJ1-1, with 7 bases lining up with TRBD1. The CDR3 consists of 14 residues. V trimming: 4 bases; J trimming: 6 bases; junction bases outside the gene matches: 8. Looked up from germline, CDR1 is MDHEN and CDR2 is SYDVKM. In DNA, the CDR3 is TGTGCCAGCAGTTCCTGGCGGGACAGCCCTGAAGCTTTCTTT. Translation gives CASSSWRDSPEAFF.

This clonotype was detected a few times. The chain links TRBV12-3 or TRBV12-4 to TRBJ2-7, with 8 bases fitting TRBD1. CDR3 length equals 13 residues. Trimming cost V 3 bases and J 7 bases; bases outside gene matches: 5. The CDR3 nucleotides are TGTGCCAGCAGTTTTCAGGGGGCGAGGGAGCAGTACTTC. It yields the protein CASSFQGAREQYF.

The genes are TRBV6-2 or TRBV6-3 and TRBJ2-7; 7 positions agree with TRBD1. V gave up 6 bases and J gave up 2 bases; unmatched junction bases: 1. Looked up from germline, CDR1 is MNHEY and CDR2 is SVGEGT. This CDR3 has 12 residues. CDR3: CASRDRPYEQYF. CDR3 DNA sequence: TGTGCCAGCAGGGACAGGCCCTACGAGCAGTACTTC.

As to this clonotype: A much larger clone sits a single nucleotide away, making a read error possible. The chain joins TRBV5-6 to TRBJ2-2, with D possibly matching TRBD2 (5 bases). In germline, CDR1 is SGHDT, CDR2 YYEEEE. This CDR3 is built from 14 residues. CDR3 DNA: TGTGCCAGCAGCTTGGTACCCAACACCGGGGAGCTGTCTTTT. Translation gives CASSLVPNTGELSF.

This sequence joins TRBV5-6 and TRBJ1-2, with TRBD1 identical over 10 bases. Trimming cost V 5 bases and J 4 bases; bases outside gene matches: 11. Germline assignment: CDR1 SGHDT and CDR2 YYEEEE. The CDR3 contains 16 residues. Here the CDR3 DNA reads TGTGCCAGCAGTTCTCCCGGGACAGGGGAGCGCTATGGCTACACCTTC. The encoded protein is CASSSPGTGERYGYTF.

The gene calls are TRBV12-3 or TRBV12-4 and TRBJ2-5, with a weak D call TRBD2 (6 bases). The CDR3 extends over 15 amino acids. Between the trimmed V and J ends, which lost 3 bases and 4 bases, there was a span of 15 bases. The CDR3 sequence is CASSLGGTSGETQYF. The CDR3 bases are TGTGCCAGCAGTTTGGGCGGGACGTCGGGAGAGACCCAGTACTTC.

This clonotype was observed a few times. The chain joins TRBV5-4 to TRBJ2-7, with 10 bases that match TRBD2. J gave up 2 bases and V 10 bases, and 6 bases lay outside the gene matches. The CDR3 totals 13 residues. The V gene's germline CDR1 is SGHNT and CDR2 YYREEE (reference sequence). This chain's CDR3 is CAARLAGAYEQYF. The CDR3 coding sequence is TGTGCCGCGCGGCTAGCGGGGGCCTACGAGCAGTACTTC.

This clonotype was recorded at least ten times. The chain uses TRBV7-2 and TRBJ2-7; 10 bases map to TRBD2. In germline, CDR1 is SGHTA, CDR2 FQGNSA. V was clipped by 1 base and J by 0 bases; unmatched bases: 6. This CDR3 contains 17 residues. The CDR3 loop reads CASSLGSSGGPSYEQYF. The DNA of the CDR3 is TGTGCCAGCAGCTTAGGGAGTAGCGGGGGGCCCTCCTACGAGCAGTACTTC. Looking up the rest from reference TRBV7-2 and TRBJ2-7 gives the full variable domain: GAGVSQSPSNKVTEKGKDVELRCDPISGHTALYWYRQSLGQGLEFLIYFQGNSAPDKSGLPSDRFSAERTGGSVSTLTIQRTQQEDSAVYLCASSLGSSGGPSYEQYFGPGTRLTVT.

The chain recombines TRBV28 with TRBJ2-1; D might be TRBD1 (6 bases). Trimming removed 5 bases from V and 6 bases from J, with 14 bases in between. CDR3 length equals 14 residues. CDR1 is MDHEN, CDR2 SYDVKM, per germline. DNA of the CDR3: TGTGCCAGCAGTGAGGACAGAGTCGTCAATGAGCAGTTCTTC. Protein sequence: CASSEDRVVNEQFF.

J is TRBJ2-3 and V is TRBV20-1; 8 bases align to TRBD2. The V gene's germline CDR1 is DFQATT and CDR2 SNEGSKA (reference sequence). V lost 4 bases to trimming and J lost 0 bases; unmatched junction nucleotides: 3. This CDR3 has 14 residues. The CDR3 here is CSAISSGSTDTQYF. DNA for the CDR3: TGCAGTGCTATATCTAGCGGGAGCACAGATACGCAGTATTTT.

This clonotype appeared a few times. The gene calls are TRBV29-1 and TRBJ2-5, with D hard to call. Germline CDR1 and CDR2: SQVTM and ANQGSEA. V lost 4 bases and J lost 5, with 20 bases in between. The CDR3 loop spans 15 amino acids. CDR3 DNA: TGCAGCGTTGCCCATACAAGTCAGGTGGGCGAGACCCAGTACTTC. It codes for CSVAHTSQVGETQYF.

This clonotype was observed a few times. This chain uses TRBV4-1 with TRBJ2-7; 9 bases are shared with TRBD2. V gave up 4 bases and J gave up 5 bases; unmatched junction bases: 3. Looked up from germline, CDR1 is MGHRA and CDR2 is YSYEKL. This CDR3 region has 13 residues. The CDR3: CASSPGTSNEQYF. CDR3 coding DNA: TGCGCCAGCAGCCCCGGGACTAGCAACGAGCAGTACTTC.

The J gene is TRBJ1-5, the V gene TRBV3-1; D ambiguous. Trimming stripped 3 bases from V and 4 bases from J, with 10 bases between. There are 14 residues in the CDR3. Germline-derived CDR1 and CDR2 are LGHDT and YNNKEL (reference sequence). Here the CDR3 DNA reads TGTGCCAGCAGCCACAAGATAACAAATCAGCCCCAGCATTTT. Its protein product is CASSHKITNQPQHF. Supplemented by reference TRBV3-1 and TRBJ1-5, the full variable domain reads DTAVSQTPKYLVTQMGNDKSIKCEQNLGHDTMYWYKQDSKKFLKIMFSYNNKELIINETVPNRFSPKSPDKAHLNLHINSLELGDSAVYFCASSHKITNQPQHFGDGTRLSIL.

The chain is built from TRBV12-3 or TRBV12-4 and TRBJ2-1; D call uncertain. The CDR3 length is 12 residues. The ends were cut back, 7 bases at V and 6 bases at J, with 10 bases in the middle. The CDR3, as DNA: TGTGCCAGCACCCCCAATGGCAATGAGCAGTTCTTC. Its translation: CASTPNGNEQFF.

The genes are TRBV19 and TRBJ1-1; no definite D call. Germline assignment: CDR1 LNHDA and CDR2 SQIVND (reference sequence). The CDR3 is 12 amino acids. The V and J ends lost 8 bases and 4 bases respectively, with 11 bases between them. The CDR3 region has the DNA TGTGCCAGTCGCCCCGAAGGCACTGAAGCTTTCTTT. Amino acids: CASRPEGTEAFF.

As concerns this clonotype: A read error is possible here, since a much larger clone lies one base away. The V gene is TRBV7-2, the J gene TRBJ2-1; no reliable D call. The germline CDR1 and CDR2 sequences are SGHTA and FQGNSA. The CDR3 has 15 residues. The CDR3 sequence: CASSPQRSSYNKQFF. The CDR3 nucleotides are TGTGCCAGCAGTCCACAAAGGAGCTCCTACAATAAGCAGTTCTTC.

The rearrangement joins TRBV29-1 to TRBJ2-6; perhaps TRBD1 as D (5 bases). Germline V gene lookup returns CDR1 SQVTM and CDR2 ANQGSEA. V lost 5 bases to trimming and J lost 0 bases, with 11 bases between them. The CDR3 is 15 amino acids. The CDR3 DNA is TGCAGCGTTCTACAGGCCAGCTCTGGGGCCAACGTCCTGACTTTC. The encoded protein is CSVLQASSGANVLTF.

This clonotype showed up many times. This rearrangement joins TRBV7-8 to TRBJ2-3, with 9 bases fitting TRBD2. V dropped 5 bases and J dropped 2; count of bases not matched to a gene: 8. Germline CDR1 SGHVS, CDR2 FQNEAQ. The CDR3 runs 16 residues. The CDR3 DNA is TGTGCCAGCAGCACCGGACTAGCGACGAACACAGATACGCAGTATTTT. It encodes CASSTGLATNTDTQYF.

The rearrangement links TRBV6-5 to TRBJ1-2, with 8 nucleotides matching TRBD1. This CDR3 has 14 residues. Germline V CDR1 and CDR2: MNHEY, SVGAGI. V gave up 3 bases and J gave up 3 bases; unmatched junction bases: 3. The CDR3 nucleotides are TGTGCCAGCAGTTATCAGACAGGGGACTATGGCTACACCTTC. This codes for CASSYQTGDYGYTF.

This rearrangement joins TRBV10-3 to TRBJ2-7, with no clear D. The CDR3 runs 14 residues. Looked up from germline, CDR1 is ENHRY and CDR2 is SYGVKD. V shed 0 bases and J shed 4 bases, with 10 bases lying between them. CDR3 coding DNA: TGTGCCATCAGTGAGTCTCAGTCGAATTACGAGCAGTACTTC. Translated, it gives CAISESQSNYEQYF.

The chain employs TRBV7-6 and TRBJ2-2; D uncertain. Germline CDR1 and CDR2: SGHVS and FNYEAQ. V was pared by 3 bases and J by 7 bases, with 12 bases between. The CDR3 loop spans 14 amino acids. Here the CDR3 reads CASSLTQSSGELFF. The CDR3 nucleotides are TGTGCCAGCAGCTTGACCCAGAGTAGCGGGGAGCTGTTTTTT.

This clonotype was counted a few times. This sequence joins TRBV27 and TRBJ2-1; 7 bases fit TRBD2. Germline V lookup: CDR1 MNHEY, CDR2 SMNVEV (reference sequence). The CDR3 is 16 residues long. The junction had 3 bases not matched to a gene; V was cut back by 1 base and J by 0 bases. CDR3 region: CASSLLGGSSYNEQFF. For the CDR3, the DNA is TGTGCCAGCAGTTTATTGGGCGGGAGCTCCTACAATGAGCAGTTCTTC.

The rearrangement links TRBV7-6 to TRBJ2-1, with a tentative D call TRBD1 (5 bases). This CDR3 has 17 amino acids. Trimming shortened V by 1 base and J by 0 bases, and 13 bases separated the two germline ends. CDR1 and CDR2 from the germline V gene are SGHVS and FNYEAQ. The CDR3 sequence: CASSLGDSRSSYNEQFF. The DNA of the CDR3 is TGTGCCAGCAGCTTAGGAGACAGCCGGAGCTCCTACAATGAGCAGTTCTTC. The complete variable domain, with remaining parts taken from reference TRBV7-6 and TRBJ2-1, reads GAGVSQSPRYKVTKRGQDVALRCDPISGHVSLYWYRQALGQGPEFLTYFNYEAQQDKSGLPNDRFSAERPEGSISTLTIQRTEQRDSAMYRCASSLGDSRSSYNEQFFGPGTRLTVL.

The chain employs TRBV4-3 and TRBJ2-1; 9 bases agree with TRBD2. Germline V CDR1 and CDR2: LGHNA, YSLEER. After removal of 1 base from V and 1 base from J, the junction contained 2 bases not matched to a gene. The CDR3 runs 16 residues. DNA of the CDR3: TGCGCCAGCAGCCAAGGACTAGCGGTGTCCTACAATGAGCAGTTCTTC. It yields the protein CASSQGLAVSYNEQFF.

The chain employs TRBV4-1 and TRBJ1-1; the match to TRBD1 covers 10 bases. With V trimmed by 4 bases and J by 0 bases, 17 bases remained unmatched. The CDR3 contains 20 residues. Germline loops: CDR1 MGHRA, CDR2 YSYEKL. The CDR3 spells CASSPSDRGSAFSVNTEAFF. The CDR3 DNA sequence: TGCGCCAGCAGCCCTTCGGACAGGGGGAGCGCATTTTCGGTGAACACTGAAGCTTTCTTT.

The chain employs TRBV12-3 or TRBV12-4 and TRBJ1-2; D gene unclear. Trimming took 8 bases from V and 9 from J, leaving 13 bases between them. This CDR3 has 11 residues. The DNA for the CDR3 is TGTGCCAGCGGGTCCCCGGGGAGCTACACCTTC. This encodes CASGSPGSYTF.